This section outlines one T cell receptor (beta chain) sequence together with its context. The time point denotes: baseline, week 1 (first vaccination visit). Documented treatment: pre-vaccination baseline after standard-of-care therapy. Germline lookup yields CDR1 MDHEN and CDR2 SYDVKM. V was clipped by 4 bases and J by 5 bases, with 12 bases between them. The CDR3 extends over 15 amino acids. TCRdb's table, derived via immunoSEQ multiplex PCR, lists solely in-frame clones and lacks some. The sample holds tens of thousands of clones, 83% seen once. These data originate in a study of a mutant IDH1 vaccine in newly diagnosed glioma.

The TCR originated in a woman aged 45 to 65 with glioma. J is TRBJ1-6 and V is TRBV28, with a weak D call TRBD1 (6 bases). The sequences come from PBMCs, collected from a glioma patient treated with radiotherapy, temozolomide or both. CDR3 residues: CASSSSPGDNSPLHF. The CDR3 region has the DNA TGTGCCAGCAGTTCTTCACCAGGGGATAATTCACCCCTCCACTTT.